This TCR beta chain was obtained from a study of cytomegalovirus exposure and HLA in healthy donors. Study-level points and caveats: Cytomegalovirus association was listed for 150 or so TCR beta chains. Across donors, presence/absence analyses took sequencing depth to be roughly uniform.

Worth noting for this clone: What it binds is not known. The same CDR3 arises from other DNA sequences in this sample as well.

PCR primers comprised 60 Vbeta and 13 Jbeta primers. The repertoire was sequenced with immunoSEQ multiplex PCR; TCRdb's copy has only in-frame clones and lacks some. The sample includes 100,000 to 150,000 clones, roughly 80% of them seen just once. This TCR was sampled from a woman aged 40 to 50 in good health and CMV-seropositive. The sample taken for sequencing was PBMCs.

The CDR3 sequence is CASSLLLAGNEQFF. CDR3 sequence (DNA): TGTGCCAGCAGCTTGCTACTAGCGGGGAATGAGCAGTTCTTC. This sequence joins TRBV5-6 and TRBJ2-1; 10 bases fit TRBD2. This CDR3 is 14 amino acids long. J gave up 7 bases and V 1 base, and 2 bases lay outside the gene matches. Germline assignment: CDR1 SGHDT and CDR2 YYEEEE.